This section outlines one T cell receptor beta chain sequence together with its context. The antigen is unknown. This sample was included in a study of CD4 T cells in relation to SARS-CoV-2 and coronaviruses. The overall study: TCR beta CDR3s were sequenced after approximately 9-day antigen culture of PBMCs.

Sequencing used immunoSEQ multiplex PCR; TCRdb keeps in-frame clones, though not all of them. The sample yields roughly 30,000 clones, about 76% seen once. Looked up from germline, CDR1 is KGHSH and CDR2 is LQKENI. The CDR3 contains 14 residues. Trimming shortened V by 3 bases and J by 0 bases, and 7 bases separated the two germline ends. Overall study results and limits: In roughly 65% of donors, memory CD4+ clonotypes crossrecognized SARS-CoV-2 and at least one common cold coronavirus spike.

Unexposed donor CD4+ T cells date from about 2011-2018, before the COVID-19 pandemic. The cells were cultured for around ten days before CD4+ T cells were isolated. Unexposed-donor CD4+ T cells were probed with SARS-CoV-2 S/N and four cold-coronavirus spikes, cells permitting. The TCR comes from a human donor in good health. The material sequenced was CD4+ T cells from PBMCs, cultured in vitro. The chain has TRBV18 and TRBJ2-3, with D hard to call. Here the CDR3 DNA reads TGTGCCAGCTCACCCGGGTGGAGCACAGATACGCAGTATTTT. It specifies CASSPGWSTDTQYF. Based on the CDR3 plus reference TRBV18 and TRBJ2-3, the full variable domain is NAGVMQNPRHLVRRRGQEARLRCSPMKGHSHVYWYRQLPEEGLKFMVYLQKENIIDESGMPKERFSAEFPKEGPSILRIQQVVRGDSAAYFCASSPGWSTDTQYFGPGTRLTVL.